This T cell receptor (beta chain) is from a study of T-cell reconstitution after alpha-beta-depleted transplantation in children. Points from the study as a whole: Diversity and T-cell counts at one year after transplant derived mostly from new T cells. About two months after transplant, alpha-beta T cells reportedly came from several hundred expanded graft clones.

Unique molecular identifiers were used in preparing the TCRbeta library. TCRdb redid the calling of the PCR reads with MiXCR, one entry per CDR3 protein. The data hold approximately 500,000 distinct CDR3 sequences, with roughly a tenth observed a single time. On this clonotype: The antigen is unknown.

The V segment lost 6 bases and the J segment 2 bases; nucleotides outside the gene matches: 14. The germline CDR1 and CDR2 sequences are SEHNR and FQNEAQ (reference sequence). The CDR3 extends over 17 amino acids. The chain couples TRBV7-9 to TRBJ2-7; 9 bases agree with TRBD2. The clonotype originates from a child younger than 10 with inherited bone marrow failure, due to receive a stem cell transplant. This material consisted of PBMCs, taken before TCRalphabeta/CD19-depleted stem cell transplant. Here the CDR3 DNA reads TGTGCCAGCAGTCCGGTACTAGCGGGCCCAAGGGCCTACGAGCAGTACTTC. Amino acids: CASSPVLAGPRAYEQYF.